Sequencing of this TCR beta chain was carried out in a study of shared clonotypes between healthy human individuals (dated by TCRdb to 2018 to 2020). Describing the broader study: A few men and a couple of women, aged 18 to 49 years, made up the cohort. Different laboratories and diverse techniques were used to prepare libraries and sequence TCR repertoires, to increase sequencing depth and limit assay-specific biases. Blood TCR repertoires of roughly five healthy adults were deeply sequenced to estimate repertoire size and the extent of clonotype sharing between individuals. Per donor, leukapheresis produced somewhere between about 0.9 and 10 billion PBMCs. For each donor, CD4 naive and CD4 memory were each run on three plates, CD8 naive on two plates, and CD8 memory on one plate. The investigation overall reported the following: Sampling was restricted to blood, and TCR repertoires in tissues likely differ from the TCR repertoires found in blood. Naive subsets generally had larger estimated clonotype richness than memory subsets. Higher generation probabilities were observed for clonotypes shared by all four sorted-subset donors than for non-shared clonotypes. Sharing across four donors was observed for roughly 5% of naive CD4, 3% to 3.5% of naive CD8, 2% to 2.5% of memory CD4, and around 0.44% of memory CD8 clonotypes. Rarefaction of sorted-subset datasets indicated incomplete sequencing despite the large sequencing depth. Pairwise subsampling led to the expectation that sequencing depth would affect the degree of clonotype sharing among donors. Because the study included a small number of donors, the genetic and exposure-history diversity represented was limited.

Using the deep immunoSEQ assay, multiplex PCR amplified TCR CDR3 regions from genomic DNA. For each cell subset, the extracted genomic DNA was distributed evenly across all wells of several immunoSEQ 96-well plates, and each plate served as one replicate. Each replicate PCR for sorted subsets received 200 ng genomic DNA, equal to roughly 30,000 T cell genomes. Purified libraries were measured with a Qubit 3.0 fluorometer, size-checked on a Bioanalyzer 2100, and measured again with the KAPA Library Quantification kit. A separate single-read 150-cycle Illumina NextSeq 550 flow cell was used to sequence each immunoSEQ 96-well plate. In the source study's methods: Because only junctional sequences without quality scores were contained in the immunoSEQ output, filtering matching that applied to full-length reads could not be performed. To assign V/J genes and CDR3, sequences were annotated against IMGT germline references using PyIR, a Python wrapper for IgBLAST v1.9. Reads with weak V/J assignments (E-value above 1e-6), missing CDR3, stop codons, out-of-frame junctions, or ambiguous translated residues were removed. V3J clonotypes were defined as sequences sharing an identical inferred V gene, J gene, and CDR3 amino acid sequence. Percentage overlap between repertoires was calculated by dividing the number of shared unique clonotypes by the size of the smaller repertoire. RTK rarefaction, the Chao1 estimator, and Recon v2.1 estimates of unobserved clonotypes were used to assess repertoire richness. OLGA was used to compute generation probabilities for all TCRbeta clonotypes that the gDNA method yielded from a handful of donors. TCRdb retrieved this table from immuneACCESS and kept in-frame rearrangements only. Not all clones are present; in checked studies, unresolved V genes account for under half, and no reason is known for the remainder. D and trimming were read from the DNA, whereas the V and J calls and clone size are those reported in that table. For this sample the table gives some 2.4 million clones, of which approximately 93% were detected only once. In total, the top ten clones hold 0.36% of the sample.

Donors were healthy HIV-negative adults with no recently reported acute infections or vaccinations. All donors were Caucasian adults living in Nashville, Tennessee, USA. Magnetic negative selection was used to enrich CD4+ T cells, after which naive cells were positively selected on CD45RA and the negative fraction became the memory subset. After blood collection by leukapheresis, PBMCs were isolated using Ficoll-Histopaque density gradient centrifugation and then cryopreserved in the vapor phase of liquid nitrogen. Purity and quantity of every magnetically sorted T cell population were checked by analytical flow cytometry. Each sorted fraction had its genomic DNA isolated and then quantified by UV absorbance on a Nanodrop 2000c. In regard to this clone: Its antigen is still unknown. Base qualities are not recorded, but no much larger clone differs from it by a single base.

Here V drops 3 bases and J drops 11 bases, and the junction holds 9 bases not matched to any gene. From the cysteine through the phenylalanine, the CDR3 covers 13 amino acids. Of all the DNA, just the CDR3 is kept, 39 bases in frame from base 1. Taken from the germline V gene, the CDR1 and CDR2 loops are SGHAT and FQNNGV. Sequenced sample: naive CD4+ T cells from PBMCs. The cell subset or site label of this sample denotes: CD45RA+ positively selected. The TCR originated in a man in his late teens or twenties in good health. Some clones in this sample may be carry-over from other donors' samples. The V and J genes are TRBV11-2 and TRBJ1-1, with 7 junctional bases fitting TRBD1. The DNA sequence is TGTGCCAGCAGCTTGGCCGGGACAGCGATGGCTTTCTTT. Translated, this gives CASSLAGTAMAFF.